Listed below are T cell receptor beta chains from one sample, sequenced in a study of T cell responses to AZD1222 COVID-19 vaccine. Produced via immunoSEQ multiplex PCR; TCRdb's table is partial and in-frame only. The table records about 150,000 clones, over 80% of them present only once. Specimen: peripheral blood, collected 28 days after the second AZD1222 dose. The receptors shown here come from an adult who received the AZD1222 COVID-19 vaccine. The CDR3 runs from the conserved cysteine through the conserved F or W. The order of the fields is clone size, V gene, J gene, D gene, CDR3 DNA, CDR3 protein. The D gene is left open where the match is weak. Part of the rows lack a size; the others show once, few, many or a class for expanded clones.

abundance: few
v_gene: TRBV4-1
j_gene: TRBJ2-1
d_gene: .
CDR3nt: TGCGCCAGCAGCCAAGAAGGAGCGTACTACAATGAGCAGTTCTTC
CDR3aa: CASSQEGAYYNEQFF

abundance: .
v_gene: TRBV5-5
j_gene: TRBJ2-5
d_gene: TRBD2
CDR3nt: TGTGCCAGCAGCTTGGGTGGCGGGGGACAAGAGACCCAGTACTTC
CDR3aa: CASSLGGGGQETQYF

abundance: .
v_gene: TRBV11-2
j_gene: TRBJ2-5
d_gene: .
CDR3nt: TGTGCCAGCAGCTACACTCCAGGGATTCTGGAGACCCAGTACTTC
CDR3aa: CASSYTPGILETQYF

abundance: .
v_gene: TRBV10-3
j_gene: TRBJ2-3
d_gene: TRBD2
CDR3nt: TGTGCCATCAGTGGATTCGGGACTAGCCCAGATACGCAGTATTTT
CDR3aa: CAISGFGTSPDTQYF

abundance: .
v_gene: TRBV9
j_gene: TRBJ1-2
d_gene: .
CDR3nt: TGTGCCAGCAGGAGGGGGGGCTACACCTTC
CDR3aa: CASRRGGYTF

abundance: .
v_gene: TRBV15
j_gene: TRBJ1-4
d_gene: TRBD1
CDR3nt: TGTGCCACCAGCGCAGACAGGGATGAAAAACTGTTTTTT
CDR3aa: CATSADRDEKLFF

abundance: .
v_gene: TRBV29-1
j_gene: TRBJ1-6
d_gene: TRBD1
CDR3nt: TGCAGCGTTGCCCAGGACAGGGATTCACCCCTCCACTTT
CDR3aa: CSVAQDRDSPLHF

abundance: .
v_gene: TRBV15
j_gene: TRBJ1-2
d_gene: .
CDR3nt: TGTGCCACCAGCAGAGATTCTGCCTTTTTGGATGGCTACACCTTC
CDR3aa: CATSRDSAFLDGYTF

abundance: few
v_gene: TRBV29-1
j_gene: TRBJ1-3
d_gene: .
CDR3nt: TGCAGCGTTCGCATTAACAGGGTTGAATCTGGAAACACCATATATTTT
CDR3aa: CSVRINRVESGNTIYF

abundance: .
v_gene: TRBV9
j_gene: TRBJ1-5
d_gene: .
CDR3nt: TGTGCCAGCAGCCCCTCATACAGGTCAGATCAGCCCCAGCATTTT
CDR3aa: CASSPSYRSDQPQHF

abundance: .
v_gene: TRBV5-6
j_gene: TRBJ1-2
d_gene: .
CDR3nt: TGTGCCAGCAGCTCCCAGGACCTAATATTGGGGGATGGCTACACCTTC
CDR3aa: CASSSQDLILGDGYTF

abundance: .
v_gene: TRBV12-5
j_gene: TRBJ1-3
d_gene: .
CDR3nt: TGTGCTAGTGGTTTGGTAACCAGGGCTGGAAACACCATATATTTT
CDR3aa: CASGLVTRAGNTIYF

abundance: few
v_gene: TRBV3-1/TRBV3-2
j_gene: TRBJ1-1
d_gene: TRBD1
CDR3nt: TGTGCCAGCAGCCACTACAGGGGCCCCGACACTGAAGCTTTCTTT
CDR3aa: CASSHYRGPDTEAFF

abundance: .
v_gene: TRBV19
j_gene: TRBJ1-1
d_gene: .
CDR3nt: TGTGCCAGTAGTACCCGGGGAGCTGGCACTGAAGCTTTCTTT
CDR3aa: CASSTRGAGTEAFF

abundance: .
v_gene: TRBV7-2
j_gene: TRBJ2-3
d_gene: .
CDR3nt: TGTGCCAGCAGCTTATTGAGTCGCACAGATACGCAGTATTTT
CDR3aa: CASSLLSRTDTQYF

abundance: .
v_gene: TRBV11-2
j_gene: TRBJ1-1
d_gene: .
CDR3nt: TGTGCCAGCAGCGTCGCCGGGTGGAGGGTTTCAGACACTGAAGCTTTCTTT
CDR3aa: CASSVAGWRVSDTEAFF